This passage covers 28 T cell receptor beta chains from one sample sequenced in a study of blood T cell repertoires in COVID-19. TCRdb's copy holds only in-frame clones and misses some; the assay was immunoSEQ multiplex PCR. The sample contains fewer than 300,000 clones, approximately 90% of which appear only once. Sequencing was performed on peripheral blood. Every receptor here comes from a woman between 45 and 60 years old with COVID-19, enrolled during active disease.

This clone was found once. The chain has TRBV30 and TRBJ2-4; 9 bases match TRBD1. Trimming removed 1 base from V and 3 bases from J; junction bases left unmatched: 28. Germline CDR1 and CDR2: GTSNPN and SVGIG (reference sequence). The CDR3 spans 23 residues. This CDR3 is CAWSGFSWGQGRGLGKGKNIQYF. The CDR3 nucleotides read TGTGCCTGGAGTGGATTCTCTTGGGGACAGGGAAGAGGTTTGGGGAAGGGCAAAAACATTCAGTACTTC.

As DNA, the CDR3 is TGTGCCAGCAGCCAAGATCTTCACGGGGTGGGAGATACGCAGTATTTT. Translation: CASSQDLHGVGDTQYF. The genes are TRBV14 and TRBJ2-3; a weak D match, TRBD2 (5 bases). The CDR3 spans 16 residues. V lost 0 bases and J lost 5, with 15 bases in between. CDR1 and CDR2 from the germline V gene are SGHDN and FVKESK.

This rearrangement joins TRBV19 to TRBJ2-3; TRBD2 agrees at 11 bases. Germline CDR1 LNHDA, CDR2 SQIVND (reference sequence). The CDR3 extends over 19 amino acids. Germline trimming cut 1 base from V and 3 bases from J; bases unmatched to any gene: 12. The CDR3 nucleotides are TGTGCCAGTAGTATAGGGGGAGGGGCTAGCGGGAGGTCGACAGATACGCAGTATTTT. Translation gives CASSIGGGASGRSTDTQYF.

This sequence joins TRBV7-8 and TRBJ2-1, with TRBD2 matching over 9 bases. This CDR3 region has 15 residues. CDR1 is SGHVS, CDR2 FQNEAQ, per germline. J gave up 9 bases and V 5 bases, and 11 bases lay outside the gene matches. The CDR3 reads CASSITGGRDSEQFF. The DNA for the CDR3 is TGTGCCAGCAGCATAACCGGCGGGAGGGACAGTGAGCAGTTCTTC.

The rearrangement links TRBV10-3 to TRBJ2-7; 10 positions agree with TRBD1. V lost 4 bases to trimming and J lost 6 bases; unmatched junction nucleotides: 3. The length of the CDR3 is 13 residues. The V gene's germline CDR1 is ENHRY and CDR2 SYGVKD. CDR3 nucleotide sequence: TGTGCCATCAGTGGGGGACAGGGGACCGAGCAGTACTTC. This sequence encodes CAISGGQGTEQYF.

CDR3 residues: CASSENLAGPGGNTIYF. The DNA for the CDR3 is TGCGCCAGCAGTGAGAATCTGGCGGGCCCAGGAGGAAACACCATATATTTT. The J gene is TRBJ1-3, the V gene TRBV10-2; the D is unclear. Germline CDR1 reads WSHSY; CDR2 reads SAAADI. Trimming stripped 2 bases from V and 4 bases from J, with 18 bases between. The CDR3 length is 17 residues.

This chain joins TRBV29-1 and TRBJ1-1; 7 nucleotides match TRBD1. Looked up from germline, CDR1 is SQVTM and CDR2 is ANQGSEA. V lost 7 bases and J lost 0; bases outside the gene matches: 5. The CDR3 length is 13 residues. The DNA for the CDR3 is TGCAGCGCTACAGGGGCCCTGAACACTGAAGCTTTCTTT. This translates into CSATGALNTEAFF.

The table lists this clone with a count of one. J is TRBJ1-1 and V is TRBV11-2, with a tentative D call TRBD1 (6 bases). Trimming left V 3 bases short and J 6 bases short, with 14 bases between. Germline CDR1 SGHAT, CDR2 FQNNGV. The CDR3 runs 14 residues. The CDR3 sequence is CASSFAGARAEAFF. The CDR3, as DNA: TGTGCCAGCAGCTTCGCAGGGGCTCGGGCTGAAGCTTTCTTT.

For the CDR3, the DNA is TGCAGTGCTAGTGCTAGCGGGAGTAGTTTCTACGAGCAGTACTTC. Its protein is CSASASGSSFYEQYF. This chain connects TRBV20-1 to TRBJ2-7; 10 bases map to TRBD2. Germline lookup yields CDR1 DFQATT and CDR2 SNEGSKA (reference sequence). V was pared by 3 bases and J by 3 bases, with 8 bases of the junction left unmatched. The CDR3 has 15 amino acids.

The rearrangement joins TRBV29-1 to TRBJ1-1; 7 bases are a match to TRBD1. The CDR3 is made up of 14 amino acids. Germline lookup yields CDR1 SQVTM and CDR2 ANQGSEA. V was pared by 0 bases and J by 2 bases, with 3 bases of the junction left unmatched. The CDR3 loop is CSVEDRTGNTEAFF. The CDR3 DNA reads as TGCAGCGTTGAAGACCGGACAGGAAACACTGAAGCTTTCTTT.

The rearrangement links TRBV20-1 to TRBJ2-7; a possible D gene is TRBD1 (5 bases). Germline loops: CDR1 DFQATT, CDR2 SNEGSKA (reference sequence). The V and J ends lost 2 bases and 6 bases respectively, with 8 bases between them. The CDR3 runs to 11 residues. The CDR3 loop reads CSARQGLEQYF. In DNA, the CDR3 is TGCAGTGCTAGACAGGGTCTCGAGCAGTACTTC.

This chain uses TRBV5-6 with TRBJ2-1, with D unresolved. The V end lost 3 bases, the J end lost 1 base, and 11 bases lay between the germline ends. This CDR3 spans 15 amino acids. The germline V gene encodes CDR1 SGHDT and CDR2 YYEEEE. Here the CDR3 DNA reads TGTGCCAGCAGCTCGGGTCAGTCGTCCTACAATGAGCAGTTCTTC. The encoded protein is CASSSGQSSYNEQFF.

This chain uses TRBV12-3 or TRBV12-4 with TRBJ1-1; weak D call: TRBD1 (5 bases). Deletions cut 7 bases from V and 4 bases from J, with 13 bases between. The CDR3 loop spans 13 amino acids. Written as DNA, the CDR3 is TGTGCCAGCACCAGGGCGGTGATCACTGAAGCTTTCTTT. Its translation: CASTRAVITEAFF.

V and J are TRBV30 and TRBJ1-2; TRBD1 agrees at 10 bases. The CDR3 covers 14 residues. V shed 5 bases, J shed 8 bases, and the junction held 11 bases outside the gene matches. Germline V CDR1 and CDR2: GTSNPN, SVGIG (reference sequence). The CDR3 loop reads CAWGGDRGLNGYTF. CDR3 coding DNA: TGTGCCTGGGGGGGGGACAGGGGATTGAACGGCTACACCTTC. Filled out from reference TRBV30 and TRBJ1-2, the complete variable domain reads SQTIHQWPATLVQPVGSPLSLECTVEGTSNPNLYWYRQAAGRGLQLLFYSVGIGQISSEVPQNLSASRPQDRQFILSSKKLLLSDSGFYLCAWGGDRGLNGYTFGSGTRLTVV.

This chain connects TRBV5-1 to TRBJ2-4; D call uncertain. CDR3 length equals 16 residues. V gave up 3 bases and J gave up 0 bases, with 13 bases separating them. Germline CDR1 reads SGHRS; CDR2 reads YFSETQ. The CDR3 DNA reads as TGCGCCAGCAGCTCCGGAGTCGTTACAGCCAAAAACATTCAGTACTTC. Amino acid sequence: CASSSGVVTAKNIQYF.

This chain connects TRBV6-4 to TRBJ2-2; 9 positions match TRBD1. The CDR3 contains 16 residues. V lost 3 bases, J lost 4 bases, and 6 bases stayed unmatched. Looked up from germline, CDR1 is MRHNA and CDR2 is SNTAGT. This chain's CDR3 is CASSERGQGSTGELFF. The CDR3 region has the DNA TGTGCCAGCAGTGAGAGGGGACAGGGATCCACCGGGGAGCTGTTTTTT.

In this sample, this clone turned up once. The rearrangement joins TRBV7-2 to TRBJ2-7; 13 bases map to TRBD2. This CDR3 spans 15 amino acids. V was pared by 5 bases and J by 7 bases, with 8 bases of the junction left unmatched. Germline lookup yields CDR1 SGHTA and CDR2 FQGNSA. CDR3 bases: TGTGCCAGCAGCGATGAACTAGCGGGAGGGCGGGAGCAGTACTTC. Translated, it gives CASSDELAGGREQYF.

A remark on this clone: The same CDR3 can be traced to other DNA sequences in this sample. In DNA, the CDR3 is TGTGCCAGTAGTATACTCAATGAGCAGTTCTTC. This sequence encodes CASSILNEQFF. The chain employs TRBV19 and TRBJ2-1, with unresolved D. The germline CDR1 and CDR2 sequences are LNHDA and SQIVND (reference sequence). This CDR3 has 11 amino acids. Trimming removed 2 bases at V and 6 bases at J, with 2 bases between.

V usage is TRBV19 and J usage is TRBJ1-5, with D unclear. This CDR3 comprises 15 residues. V was cut by 4 bases and J by 0 bases, with 10 bases left in between. Germline values: CDR1 LNHDA, CDR2 SQIVND (reference sequence). CDR3 in DNA: TGTGCCAGTAGTAGAGGCAGATATAGCAATCAGCCCCAGCATTTT. It encodes CASSRGRYSNQPQHF.

The chain employs TRBV6-5 and TRBJ2-7, with D tentatively TRBD1 (6 bases). Germline CDR1 is MNHEY and CDR2 is SVGAGI. Trimming removed 5 bases at V and 4 bases at J, with 18 bases between. The CDR3 has 15 residues. The CDR3 bases are TGTGCCAGCAGTCCGACGACAGGCCGGGTATACGAGCAGTACTTC. Its translation: CASSPTTGRVYEQYF.

V and J are TRBV11-1 and TRBJ2-7, with 8 bases aligning to TRBD1. CDR1 is SGHAT, CDR2 FQDESV, per germline (reference sequence). This CDR3 spans 16 amino acids. V was pared by 2 bases and J by 5 bases, with 11 bases of the junction left unmatched. Here the CDR3 reads CASSLNLGQGVHEQYF. CDR3 DNA: TGTGCCAGCAGCTTAAATCTAGGACAGGGTGTCCACGAGCAGTACTTC.

This clone appeared once. The chain employs TRBV4-1 and TRBJ2-1; TRBD2 agrees at 11 bases. Germline CDR1 is MGHRA and CDR2 is YSYEKL. V lost 4 bases to trimming and J lost 3 bases; unmatched junction nucleotides: 2. The CDR3 runs 15 residues. The CDR3 DNA reads TGCGCCAGCAGCCCACTAGCGGGAGACTACAATGAGCAGTTCTTC. Translated: CASSPLAGDYNEQFF.

This clone has just a few counts. The CDR3 loop is CASSFDRDYRYEQYF. The CDR3 coding sequence is TGTGCCAGCAGCTTTGACCGGGACTATCGATACGAGCAGTACTTC. V and J are TRBV7-9 and TRBJ2-7; 7 bases are shared with TRBD2. Unmatched junction bases numbered 9, after V lost 3 bases and J lost 4 bases. Germline assignment: CDR1 SEHNR and CDR2 FQNEAQ (reference sequence). The length of the CDR3 is 15 residues. Variable domain in full (rest from reference TRBV7-9 and TRBJ2-7): DTGVSQNPRHKITKRGQNVTFRCDPISEHNRLYWYRQTLGQGPEFLTYFQNEAQLEKSRLLSDRFSAERPKGSFSTLEIQRTEQGDSAMYLCASSFDRDYRYEQYFGPGTRLTVT.

This chain joins TRBV2 and TRBJ1-5; 11 bases are a match to TRBD1. This CDR3 is 15 amino acids long. The V and J ends lost 6 bases and 6 bases, in that order; junction bases with no gene match: 7. Per the germline V gene, CDR1 is SNHLY and CDR2 is FYNNEI. CDR3: CASRPGQGASQPQHF. As DNA, the CDR3 is TGTGCCAGCAGGCCCGGACAGGGGGCGAGTCAGCCCCAGCATTTT.

The chain employs TRBV27 and TRBJ2-7; D not certain. Germline V gene data show CDR1 as MNHEY and CDR2 as SMNVEV (reference sequence). The V and J ends lost 4 bases and 7 bases respectively, with 11 bases between them. The CDR3 runs 12 residues. The chain's CDR3 is CASSSIVSEQYF. The CDR3 DNA reads TGTGCCAGCAGTTCAATAGTCTCTGAGCAGTACTTC.

V and J are TRBV5-1 and TRBJ2-5; 7 positions match TRBD1. After removal of 1 base from V and 2 bases from J, the junction contained 5 bases not matched to a gene. The germline V gene encodes CDR1 SGHRS and CDR2 YFSETQ. The CDR3 sequence is 15 residues long. The CDR3 DNA sequence: TGCGCCAGCAGCTTGACCGGACAGGCGCAAGAGACCCAGTACTTC. Its translation: CASSLTGQAQETQYF.

This chain uses TRBV19 with TRBJ2-6; TRBD1 agrees at 8 bases. The CDR3 is made up of 17 amino acids. Germline assignment: CDR1 LNHDA and CDR2 SQIVND (reference sequence). V shed 4 bases, J shed 2 bases, and the junction held 7 bases outside the gene matches. The CDR3 DNA follows: TGTGCCAGTAGTAGTCAGGGGGCCCCCACTGGGGCCAACGTCCTGACTTTC. Translated, it gives CASSSQGAPTGANVLTF.

This clone has just one count. The genes are TRBV7-9 and TRBJ1-2, with D possibly being TRBD1 (6 bases). The CDR3 totals 15 residues. Between the trimmed V and J ends, which lost 0 bases and 7 bases, there was a span of 15 bases. Germline V gene data show CDR1 as SEHNR and CDR2 as FQNEAQ (reference sequence). The DNA of the CDR3 is TGTGCCAGCAGCTTAGCACGGGGGGCGGAGGGTGGCTACACCTTC. Translated: CASSLARGAEGGYTF.